Below, 3 T cell receptor beta chains from the same sample are listed, as sequenced in a study of blood T cell repertoires in COVID-19. The assay was immunoSEQ multiplex PCR, and TCRdb's table has in-frame clones only and misses some. The sample lists about 180,000 clones, about four fifths occurring once. The sequenced sample was peripheral blood. Receptors originate from a human donor in a cohort sampled during active COVID-19.

The chain has TRBV5-1 and TRBJ1-4; D gene uncertain. The CDR3 length is 16 residues. The V gene's germline CDR1 is SGHRS and CDR2 YFSETQ. V lost 3 bases and J 8 bases, leaving 20 bases between the germline ends. The CDR3 DNA reads as TGCGCCAGCAGCTCCGAACAAGGCAGGACGGGGGAAAAACTGTTTTTT. Translated: CASSSEQGRTGEKLFF.

This clone has just one count. This chain uses TRBV5-6 with TRBJ1-4; D gene uncertain. This CDR3 spans 12 amino acids. Looked up from germline, CDR1 is SGHDT and CDR2 is YYEEEE. V was pared by 0 bases and J by 7 bases, with 4 bases between. The CDR3 protein is CASSLGSEKLFF. The CDR3 DNA reads as TGTGCCAGCAGCTTGGGGAGTGAAAAACTGTTTTTT.

V and J are TRBV7-8 and TRBJ2-3; no firm D call. The CDR3 totals 13 residues. CDR1 and CDR2 from the germline V gene are SGHVS and FQNEAQ. Trimming shortened V by 4 bases and J by 8 bases, and 13 bases separated the two germline ends. The CDR3 coding sequence is TGTGCCAGCAGCTCCGATCGACTCTCTACGCAGTATTTT. Translating it yields CASSSDRLSTQYF. Based on the CDR3 plus reference TRBV7-8 and TRBJ2-3, the full variable domain is GAGVSQSPRYKVAKRGQDVALRCDPISGHVSLFWYQQALGQGPEFLTYFQNEAQLDKSGLPSDRFFAERPEGSVSTLKIQRTQQEDSAVYLCASSSDRLSTQYFGPGTRLTVL.